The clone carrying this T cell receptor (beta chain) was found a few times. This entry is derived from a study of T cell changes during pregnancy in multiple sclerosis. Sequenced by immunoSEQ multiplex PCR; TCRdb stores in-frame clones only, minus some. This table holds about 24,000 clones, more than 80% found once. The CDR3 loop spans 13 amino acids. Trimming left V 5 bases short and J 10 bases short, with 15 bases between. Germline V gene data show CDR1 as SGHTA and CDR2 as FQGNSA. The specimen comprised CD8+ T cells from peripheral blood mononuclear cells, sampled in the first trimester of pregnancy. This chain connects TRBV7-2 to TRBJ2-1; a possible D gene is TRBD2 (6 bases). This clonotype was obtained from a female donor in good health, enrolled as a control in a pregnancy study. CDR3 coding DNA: TGTGCCAGCAGCCGGCCGGGACTCGAAGAGCAGTTCTTC. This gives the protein CASSRPGLEEQFF.